This is a list of T cell receptor beta chains from one sample in a study of blood T cells in healthy people across ages. TCRdb reprocessed the 5' RACE reads with MiXCR, giving one entry per CDR3 protein. The data show roughly 1 million distinct CDR3 sequences, with under 30% seen just once and 0.75% held by the top ten. These records were also assigned to another study, of T cells of mothers and their children.

The sample consisted of blood. The receptors were sampled from a girl aged 2-10 years in good health. Each CDR3 is given with its conserved first and last residue. Fields, in order: CDR3 length, J gene, clone size, D gene, V gene, CDR3 protein, CDR3 DNA. A D gene is named only where the DNA matches it firmly. Clone size is shown for a subset of rows, as once, few, many or a class of expanded clone.

length: 13
J: TRBJ1-5
size: few
D: .
V: TRBV12-3/TRBV12-4
CDR3: CASRDTLNQPQHF
DNA: TGTGCCAGCAGGGACACTTTAAACCAGCCCCAGCATTTT

length: 15
J: TRBJ2-1
size: .
D: .
V: TRBV2
CDR3: CASSEEASSYNEQFF
DNA: TGTGCCAGCAGTGAAGAGGCGAGCTCCTACAATGAGCAGTTCTTC

length: 14
J: TRBJ2-1
size: few
D: TRBD1
V: TRBV5-1
CDR3: CASSSGQSYNEQFF
DNA: TGCGCCAGCAGCTCGGGACAGTCCTACAATGAGCAGTTCTTC

length: 11
J: TRBJ2-2
size: .
D: .
V: TRBV9
CDR3: CASSVPGELFF
DNA: TGTGCCAGCAGCGTCCCCGGGGAGCTGTTTTTT

length: 12
J: TRBJ1-1
size: few
D: .
V: TRBV12-3/TRBV12-4
CDR3: CATAQGGTEAFF
DNA: TGTGCCACCGCACAGGGTGGCACTGAAGCTTTCTTT

length: 14
J: TRBJ2-7
size: few
D: TRBD2
V: TRBV5-5
CDR3: CASSPWTSMYEQYF
DNA: TGTGCCAGCAGCCCCTGGACTAGCATGTACGAGCAGTACTTC

length: 15
J: TRBJ2-3
size: few
D: .
V: TRBV20-1
CDR3: CSARSWGEYTDTQYF
DNA: TGCAGTGCTCGAAGCTGGGGGGAATACACAGATACGCAGTATTTT

length: 15
J: TRBJ2-1
size: .
D: .
V: TRBV14
CDR3: CASSQGAGPWDEQFF
DNA: TGTGCCAGCAGCCAAGGAGCGGGCCCCTGGGATGAGCAGTTCTTC

length: 14
J: TRBJ2-1
size: few
D: TRBD2
V: TRBV29-1
CDR3: CSVGGGGTYNEQFF
DNA: TGCAGCGTTGGCGGCGGGGGGACTTACAATGAGCAGTTCTTC

length: 15
J: TRBJ2-7
size: .
D: TRBD2
V: TRBV4-3
CDR3: CASSQELAEPYEQYF
DNA: TGCGCCAGCAGCCAAGAACTAGCGGAACCCTACGAGCAGTACTTC

length: 16
J: TRBJ2-5
size: .
D: TRBD2
V: TRBV7-8
CDR3: CASSLVVAGSGETQYF
DNA: TGTGCCAGCAGCTTAGTGGTAGCGGGTTCGGGGGAGACCCAGTACTTC